This entry lists 28 T cell receptor beta chains sequenced from one sample in a study of a mutant IDH1 vaccine in newly diagnosed glioma (dated by TCRdb to the early 2020s). The antigens these receptors bind are not known. The sample's time point label, decoded: week 47, end of study. Each vaccine dose was 300 ug of a 20-mer mutant IDH1 peptide in Montanide, given subcutaneously with topical imiquimod. The method was the immunoSEQ multiplex PCR assay. This immuneACCESS table, as held by TCRdb, lists in-frame sequences with V and J called but not all clones. Of the missing ones, under half trace to an unresolved V gene in checked studies; the others have no known cause. A total of fewer than 40,000 clones appear in this sample, about 80% of them only once. The leading ten clones occupy around 28% of the sample. Sequences were derived from PBMCs, sampled from a glioma patient whose treatment included an IDH1 peptide vaccine. These receptors were collected from a man in his thirties or forties with glioma.

The J gene is TRBJ2-7, the V gene TRBV6-5, with unresolved D. With 2 bases removed from V and 2 bases from J, the gap between germline ends came to 7 bases. This CDR3 is built from 13 residues. Germline values: CDR1 MNHEY, CDR2 SVGAGI. As DNA, the CDR3 is TGTGCCAGCAGTTACCCGGGTACCTACGAGCAGTACTTC. It codes for CASSYPGTYEQYF.

The gene calls are TRBV18 and TRBJ1-1; 7 positions agree with TRBD1. CDR1 and CDR2 (germline): KGHSH, LQKENI. The CDR3 is 13 amino acids. Germline trimming cut 10 bases from V and 5 bases from J; bases unmatched to any gene: 10. The CDR3 here is CATSLTTGTEAFF. The DNA for the CDR3 is TGTGCCACCTCTCTGACGACAGGGACTGAAGCTTTCTTT. Full variable domain (outside the CDR3, taken from reference TRBV18 and TRBJ1-1): NAGVMQNPRHLVRRRGQEARLRCSPMKGHSHVYWYRQLPEEGLKFMVYLQKENIIDESGMPKERFSAEFPKEGPSILRIQQVVRGDSAAYFCATSLTTGTEAFFGQGTRLTVV.

The chain has TRBV19 and TRBJ2-2; the match to TRBD2 covers 12 bases. CDR1 LNHDA and CDR2 SQIVND come from the germline V gene (reference sequence). The CDR3 covers 15 residues. V gave up 8 bases and J gave up 3 bases; unmatched junction bases: 4. CDR3 region: CASFLAGGYTGELFF. The DNA for the CDR3 is TGTGCCAGTTTCCTAGCGGGAGGGTACACCGGGGAGCTGTTTTTT.

The chain links TRBV28 to TRBJ2-3; D gene unclear. Trimming stripped 3 bases from V and 6 bases from J, with 7 bases between. CDR1 and CDR2 from the germline V gene are MDHEN and SYDVKM. The CDR3 loop spans 12 amino acids. The CDR3 here is CASSFLGDTQYF. CDR3 nucleotides: TGTGCCAGCAGTTTCCTAGGGGATACGCAGTATTTT.

J is TRBJ2-1 and V is TRBV19; 9 nucleotides line up with TRBD2. Germline V gene lookup returns CDR1 LNHDA and CDR2 SQIVND (reference sequence). CDR3 length: 15 amino acids. V lost 3 bases, J lost 9 bases, and 9 bases stayed unmatched. CDR3 in DNA: TGTGCCAGTAGTATCTATAGCGGGAGAGTGGGTGAGCAGTTCTTC. Its translation: CASSIYSGRVGEQFF.

This CDR3 reads CSGRTWGQGGTGELFF. CDR3 nucleotides: TGCAGCGGACGTACATGGGGGCAGGGCGGCACCGGGGAGCTGTTTTTT. V usage is TRBV29-1 and J usage is TRBJ2-2, with D possibly TRBD1 on 6 matching bases. Germline CDR1 and CDR2: SQVTM and ANQGSEA. The CDR3 is 16 amino acids. The V end was cut by 7 bases, the J end by 4 bases, with 22 bases between.

The J gene is TRBJ1-2, the V gene TRBV7-2, with D maybe TRBD1 (5 bases). The CDR3 covers 16 residues. CDR1 is SGHTA and CDR2 is FQGNSA in the germline V gene. The germline V and J ends were trimmed by 2 bases and 5 bases, with 18 bases remaining between them. The DNA of the CDR3 is TGTGCCAGCAGCTTAATGGACACCCAGGACGCTTATGGCTACACCTTC. This gives the protein CASSLMDTQDAYGYTF. The complete variable domain, with remaining parts taken from reference TRBV7-2 and TRBJ1-2, reads GAGVSQSPSNKVTEKGKDVELRCDPISGHTALYWYRQSLGQGLEFLIYFQGNSAPDKSGLPSDRFSAERTGGSVSTLTIQRTQQEDSAVYLCASSLMDTQDAYGYTFGSGTRLTVV.

This clone has just a few counts. V gene TRBV11-3 combines with J gene TRBJ2-3; 10 positions agree with TRBD1. V dropped 4 bases and J dropped 5; count of bases not matched to a gene: 6. From germline, CDR1 is SGHNT and CDR2 YENEEA. The CDR3 runs to 15 residues. CDR3 region: CASSSRGQGKDTQYF. The CDR3 region has the DNA TGTGCCAGCAGCTCGCGGGGACAGGGGAAAGATACGCAGTATTTT.

This chain links TRBV5-5 with TRBJ2-7; D gene ambiguous. Germline CDR1 reads SGHKS; CDR2 reads YYEKEE (reference sequence). The CDR3 is made up of 15 amino acids. Trimming left V 2 bases short and J 1 base short, with 13 bases between. Written as DNA, the CDR3 is TGTGCCAGCAGCTTTGGAACTTTCACTTCCTACGAGCAGTACTTC. This translates into CASSFGTFTSYEQYF.

The rearrangement links TRBV2 to TRBJ2-1; 9 bases match TRBD2. The CDR3 spans 13 residues. Germline values: CDR1 SNHLY, CDR2 FYNNEI. V dropped 6 bases and J dropped 4; count of bases not matched to a gene: 1. The CDR3 DNA sequence: TGTGCCAGCAGACTAGCGGGTTACAATGAGCAGTTCTTC. Amino acid sequence: CASRLAGYNEQFF. The variable domain in full, with the rest retrieved from reference TRBV2 and TRBJ2-1, is EPEVTQTPSHQVTQMGQEVILRCVPISNHLYFYWYRQILGQKVEFLVSFYNNEISEKSEIFDDQFSVERPDGSNFTLKIRSTKLEDSAMYFCASRLAGYNEQFFGPGTRLTVL.

CDR3 protein: CASSLGGWEEEKLFF. The CDR3 nucleotides read TGTGCCAGCAGCTTGGGGGGGTGGGAGGAAGAAAAACTGTTTTTT. This chain joins TRBV11-2 and TRBJ1-4; D is possibly TRBD1 (5 bases). The CDR3 is 15 residues long. Germline V gives CDR1 SGHAT, CDR2 FQNNGV. V was pared by 3 bases and J by 8 bases, with 16 bases between.

The V call is TRBV10-3, the J call TRBJ1-1; D is unresolved. The germline V gene encodes CDR1 ENHRY and CDR2 SYGVKD. Trimming cost V 1 base and J 5 bases, with 14 bases left between them. CDR3 length: 15 amino acids. In nucleotides, the CDR3 is TGTGCCATCAGTGAGTACGGGGATCGGGGTACTGAAGCTTTCTTT. It yields the protein CAISEYGDRGTEAFF.

The chain joins TRBV28 to TRBJ2-7; D gene ambiguous. Germline V lookup: CDR1 MDHEN, CDR2 SYDVKM. The CDR3 is 14 amino acids. Deletions cut 6 bases from V and 3 bases from J, with 15 bases between. The CDR3 region has the DNA TGTGCCAGCAGGTCCTACGGCCCTAACTACGAGCAGTACTTC. Translated: CASRSYGPNYEQYF.

The chain joins TRBV9 to TRBJ2-3; D tentatively fits TRBD1 or TRBD2 (6 bases each). Deletions cut 0 bases from V and 4 bases from J, with 15 bases between. The CDR3 contains 16 residues. Germline CDR1 reads SGDLS; CDR2 reads YYNGEE. Written as DNA, the CDR3 is TGTGCCAGCAGCGTAGGAGGGGGGACCAGGGCAGATACGCAGTATTTT. Amino acids: CASSVGGGTRADTQYF.

This clone was seen only a few times. V usage is TRBV28 and J usage is TRBJ1-5; no reliable D call. The V gene lost 5 bases and the J gene lost 0 bases, with 5 bases spanning the gap. The CDR3 runs to 13 residues. The germline gives CDR1 MDHEN, CDR2 SYDVKM. CDR3 in amino acids: CASSTYSNQPQHF. The CDR3, as DNA: TGTGCCAGCAGTACTTATAGCAATCAGCCCCAGCATTTT.

This chain connects TRBV30 to TRBJ2-3; TRBD1 aligns across 7 bases. Looked up from germline, CDR1 is GTSNPN and CDR2 is SVGIG (reference sequence). The CDR3 spans 13 residues. Unmatched junction bases numbered 9, after V lost 8 bases and J lost 4 bases. CDR3 region: CARRAGGADTQYF. The CDR3 DNA follows: TGTGCCCGCCGGGCAGGGGGTGCAGATACGCAGTATTTT.

The V and J genes are TRBV10-3 and TRBJ2-5; possible D gene TRBD1, 6 bases. The length of the CDR3 is 13 residues. The germline gives CDR1 ENHRY, CDR2 SYGVKD. V lost 4 bases and J lost 5, with 11 bases in between. CDR3 in amino acids: CAISGTEGETQYF. CDR3 nucleotide sequence: TGTGCCATCAGTGGGACAGAAGGGGAGACCCAGTACTTC.

The chain recombines TRBV2 with TRBJ1-2; 10 nucleotides align to TRBD1. The germline V gene has CDR1 SNHLY and CDR2 FYNNEI. The CDR3 contains 14 residues. J lost 6 bases, V lost 8 bases, and 9 bases had no gene match. The CDR3: CASGAGTGVDGYTF. The CDR3 DNA follows: TGTGCCAGCGGGGCGGGGACAGGGGTGGATGGCTACACCTTC.

The genes are TRBV19 and TRBJ2-7, with D maybe TRBD1 (6 bases). Trimming cost V 3 bases and J 4 bases, with 13 bases left between them. The germline gives CDR1 LNHDA, CDR2 SQIVND (reference sequence). The CDR3 contains 14 residues. CDR3 sequence: CASSISTGKYEQYF. CDR3 bases: TGTGCCAGTAGTATCAGTACAGGGAAGTACGAGCAGTACTTC.

The chain employs TRBV4-1 and TRBJ2-3; weak D call: TRBD2 (6 bases). Between the trimmed V and J ends, which lost 3 bases and 1 base, there was a span of 17 bases. Germline V lookup: CDR1 MGHRA, CDR2 YSYEKL. The CDR3 loop spans 17 amino acids. The CDR3 here is CASSQERVGVGTDTQYF. The CDR3 region has the DNA TGCGCCAGCAGCCAGGAGCGGGTGGGAGTTGGCACAGATACGCAGTATTTT.

This chain links TRBV19 with TRBJ2-5, with TRBD1 as a possible D gene (6 bases). The ends were cut back, 3 bases at V and 4 bases at J, with 9 bases in the middle. The CDR3 spans 13 residues. Looked up from germline, CDR1 is LNHDA and CDR2 is SQIVND (reference sequence). For the CDR3, the DNA is TGTGCCAGTAGTATGCAGGGGATAGAGACCCAGTACTTC. Protein sequence: CASSMQGIETQYF.

In this sample, this clone turned up once. The chain has TRBV21-1 and TRBJ2-7; no DNA check was done on the table's D call, TRBD2. TRBV21-1 counts as a pseudogene. The CDR3 has 14 amino acids. CDR3 DNA: TGTGCCAGCAGCAAAGAGGAGAGCTCCTACGAGCAGTACTTC. It yields the protein CASSKEESSYEQYF.

CDR3 coding DNA: TGTGCCAGCAGCTTGGTAGCGGGAGGGCCCCAGGAGACCCAGTACTTC. Its translation is CASSLVAGGPQETQYF. V usage is TRBV5-4 and J usage is TRBJ2-5, with 11 bases lining up with TRBD2. V was pared by 0 bases and J by 5 bases, with 6 bases of the junction left unmatched. Per the germline V gene, CDR1 is SGHNT and CDR2 is YYREEE (reference sequence). The CDR3 is 16 amino acids.

V and J are TRBV27 and TRBJ2-1, with 11 positions matching TRBD1. Germline CDR1 is MNHEY and CDR2 is SMNVEV (reference sequence). CDR3 length equals 16 residues. The ends lost 4 bases at V and 8 bases at J; junction bases unmatched: 10. The CDR3 spells CASSSHGQGAFDEQFF. The CDR3 coding sequence is TGTGCCAGCAGTTCACATGGACAGGGGGCCTTCGATGAGCAGTTCTTC.

The chain links TRBV30 to TRBJ1-4; TRBD1 matches at 7 bases. The junction had 12 bases not matched to a gene; V was cut back by 3 bases and J by 2 bases. The CDR3 length is 17 residues. CDR1 is GTSNPN, CDR2 SVGIG, per germline (reference sequence). CDR3 residues: CAWRKGARGDTNEKLFF. CDR3 in DNA: TGTGCCTGGAGGAAGGGGGCCAGGGGGGATACTAATGAAAAACTGTTTTTT.

The V and J genes are TRBV7-8 and TRBJ2-7, with a tentative D call TRBD2 (5 bases). Germline V gene sequence: CDR1 SGHVS, CDR2 FQNEAQ. The CDR3 contains 14 residues. V gave up 2 bases and J gave up 3 bases, with 11 bases separating them. CDR3 DNA: TGTGCCAGCAGCTTACTCAATGCGGGCTACGAGCAGTACTTC. Its protein is CASSLLNAGYEQYF.

The chain carries TRBV10-2 and TRBJ2-3; TRBD1 might be the D (5 bases). V lost 6 bases, J lost 2 bases, and 12 bases lay in between. The germline gives CDR1 WSHSY, CDR2 SAAADI. The CDR3 length is 14 residues. The CDR3 nucleotides are TGCGCCAGCAGGCAGGGAATTAACACAGATACGCAGTATTTT. It translates to CASRQGINTDTQYF.

This clone came up a few times. The rearrangement joins TRBV7-2 to TRBJ1-2; the match to TRBD1 covers 7 bases. This CDR3 comprises 14 residues. The germline CDR1 and CDR2 sequences are SGHTA and FQGNSA. V lost 0 bases and J lost 6; bases outside the gene matches: 4. This CDR3 reads CASSLAGQGDGYTF. Written as DNA, the CDR3 is TGTGCCAGCAGCTTAGCAGGGCAGGGGGATGGCTACACCTTC. The variable domain in full, completed from reference TRBV7-2 and TRBJ1-2, reads GAGVSQSPSNKVTEKGKDVELRCDPISGHTALYWYRQSLGQGLEFLIYFQGNSAPDKSGLPSDRFSAERTGGSVSTLTIQRTQQEDSAVYLCASSLAGQGDGYTFGSGTRLTVV.